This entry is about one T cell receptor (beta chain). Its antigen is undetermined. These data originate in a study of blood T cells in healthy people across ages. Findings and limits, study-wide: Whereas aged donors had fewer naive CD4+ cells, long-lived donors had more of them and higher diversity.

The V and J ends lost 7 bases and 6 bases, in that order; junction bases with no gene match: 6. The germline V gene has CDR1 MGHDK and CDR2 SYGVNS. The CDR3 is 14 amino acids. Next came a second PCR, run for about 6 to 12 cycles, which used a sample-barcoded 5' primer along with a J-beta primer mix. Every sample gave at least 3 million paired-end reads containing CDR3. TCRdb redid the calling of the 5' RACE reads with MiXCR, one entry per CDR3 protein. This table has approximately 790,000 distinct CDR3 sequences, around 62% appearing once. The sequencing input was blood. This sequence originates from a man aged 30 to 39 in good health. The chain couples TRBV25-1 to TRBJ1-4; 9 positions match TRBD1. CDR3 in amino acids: CASISDRGDEKLFF. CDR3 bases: TGTGCCAGCATATCGGACAGGGGAGATGAAAAACTGTTTTTT.